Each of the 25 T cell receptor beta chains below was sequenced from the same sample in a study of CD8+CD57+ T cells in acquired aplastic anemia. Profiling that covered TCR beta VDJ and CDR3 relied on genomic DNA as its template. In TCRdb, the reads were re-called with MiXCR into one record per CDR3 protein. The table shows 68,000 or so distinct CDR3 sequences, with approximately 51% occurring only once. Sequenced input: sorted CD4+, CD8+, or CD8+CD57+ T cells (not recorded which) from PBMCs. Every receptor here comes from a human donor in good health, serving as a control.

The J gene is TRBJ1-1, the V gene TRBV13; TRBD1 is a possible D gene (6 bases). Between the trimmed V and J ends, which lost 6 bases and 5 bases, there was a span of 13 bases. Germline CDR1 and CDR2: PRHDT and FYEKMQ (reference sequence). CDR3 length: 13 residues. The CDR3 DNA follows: TGTGCCAGCAGTCTAGGGGGGAGGACTGAAGCTTTCTTT. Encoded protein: CASSLGGRTEAFF.

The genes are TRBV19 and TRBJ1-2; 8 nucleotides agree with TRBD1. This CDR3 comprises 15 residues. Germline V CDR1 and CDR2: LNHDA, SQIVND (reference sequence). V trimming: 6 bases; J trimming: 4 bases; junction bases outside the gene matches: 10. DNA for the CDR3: TGTGCCAGTAGAATAATGGGACAGGCGATCTATGGCTACACCTTC. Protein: CASRIMGQAIYGYTF.

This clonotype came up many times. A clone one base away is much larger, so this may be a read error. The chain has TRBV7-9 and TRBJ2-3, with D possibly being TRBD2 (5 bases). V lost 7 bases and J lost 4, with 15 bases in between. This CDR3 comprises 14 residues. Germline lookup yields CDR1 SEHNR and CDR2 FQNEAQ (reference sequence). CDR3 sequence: CASTLKGSADTQYF. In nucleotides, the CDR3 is TGTGCCAGCACCCTTAAAGGGAGCGCAGATACGCAGTATTTT.

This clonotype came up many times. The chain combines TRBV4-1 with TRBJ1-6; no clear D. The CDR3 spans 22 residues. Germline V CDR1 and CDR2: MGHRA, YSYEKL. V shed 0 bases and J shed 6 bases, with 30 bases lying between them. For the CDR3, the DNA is TGCGCCAGCAGCCAAGATGCCTTTGATACGTTGGTAGTGCAGGCACTTAATTCACCCCTCCACTTT. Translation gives CASSQDAFDTLVVQALNSPLHF.

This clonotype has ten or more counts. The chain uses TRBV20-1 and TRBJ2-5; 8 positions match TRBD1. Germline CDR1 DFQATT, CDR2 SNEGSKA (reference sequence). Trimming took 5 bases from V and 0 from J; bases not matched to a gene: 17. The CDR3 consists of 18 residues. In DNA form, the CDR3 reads TGCAGTGCTGATTCAACCCTACCGGGACAGGTGTACCAAGAGACCCAGTACTTC. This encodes CSADSTLPGQVYQETQYF.

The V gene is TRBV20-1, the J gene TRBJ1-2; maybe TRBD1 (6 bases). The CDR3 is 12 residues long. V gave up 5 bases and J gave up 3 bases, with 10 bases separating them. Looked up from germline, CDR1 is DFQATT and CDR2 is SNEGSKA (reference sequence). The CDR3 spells CSAGGQYYGYTF. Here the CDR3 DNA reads TGCAGTGCTGGTGGACAGTACTATGGCTACACCTTC.

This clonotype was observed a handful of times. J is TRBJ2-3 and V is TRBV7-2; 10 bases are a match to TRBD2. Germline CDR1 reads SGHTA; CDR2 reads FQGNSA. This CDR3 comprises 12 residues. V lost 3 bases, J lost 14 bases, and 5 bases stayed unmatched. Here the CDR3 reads CASSFQRGGGYF. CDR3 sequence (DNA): TGTGCCAGCAGCTTCCAGCGGGGGGGCGGGTATTTT. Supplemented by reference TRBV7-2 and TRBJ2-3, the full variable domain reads GAGVSQSPSNKVTEKGKDVELRCDPISGHTALYWYRQSLGQGLEFLIYFQGNSAPDKSGLPSDRFSAERTGGSVSTLTIQRTQQEDSAVYLCASSFQRGGGYFGPGTRLTVL.

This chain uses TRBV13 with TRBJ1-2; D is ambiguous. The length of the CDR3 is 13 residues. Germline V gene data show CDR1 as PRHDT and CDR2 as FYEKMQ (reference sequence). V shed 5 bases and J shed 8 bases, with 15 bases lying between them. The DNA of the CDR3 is TGTGCCAGCAGCCAACCGGGCCCAATGGGCTACACCTTC. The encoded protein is CASSQPGPMGYTF.

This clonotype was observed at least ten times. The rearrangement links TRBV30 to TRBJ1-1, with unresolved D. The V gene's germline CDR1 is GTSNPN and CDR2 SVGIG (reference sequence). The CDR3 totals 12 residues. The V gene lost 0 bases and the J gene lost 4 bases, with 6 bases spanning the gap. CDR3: CAWSVFSTEAFF. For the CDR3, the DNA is TGTGCCTGGAGTGTGTTTTCCACTGAAGCTTTCTTT.

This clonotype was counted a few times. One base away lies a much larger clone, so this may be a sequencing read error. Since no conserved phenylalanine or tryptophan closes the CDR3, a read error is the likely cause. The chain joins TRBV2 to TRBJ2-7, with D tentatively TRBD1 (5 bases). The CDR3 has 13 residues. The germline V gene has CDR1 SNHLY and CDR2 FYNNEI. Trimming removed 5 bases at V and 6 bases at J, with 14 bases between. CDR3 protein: CASSLSPGFEQYL. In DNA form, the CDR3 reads TGTGCCAGCAGTTTATCCCCAGGGTTCGAGCAGTACCTC.

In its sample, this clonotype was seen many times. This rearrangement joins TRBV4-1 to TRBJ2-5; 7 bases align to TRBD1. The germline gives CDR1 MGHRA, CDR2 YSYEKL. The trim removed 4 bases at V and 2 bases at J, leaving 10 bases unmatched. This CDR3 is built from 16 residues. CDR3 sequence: CASSRVTGINQETQYF. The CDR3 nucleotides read TGCGCCAGCAGCCGAGTGACAGGGATAAATCAAGAGACCCAGTACTTC.

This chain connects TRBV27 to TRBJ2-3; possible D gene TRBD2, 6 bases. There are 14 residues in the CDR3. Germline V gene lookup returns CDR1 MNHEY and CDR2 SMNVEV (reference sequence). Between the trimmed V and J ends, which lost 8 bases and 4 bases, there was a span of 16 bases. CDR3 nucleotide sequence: TGTGCCAGCGGAACGGGACTCCAAGCAGATACGCAGTATTTT. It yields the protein CASGTGLQADTQYF.

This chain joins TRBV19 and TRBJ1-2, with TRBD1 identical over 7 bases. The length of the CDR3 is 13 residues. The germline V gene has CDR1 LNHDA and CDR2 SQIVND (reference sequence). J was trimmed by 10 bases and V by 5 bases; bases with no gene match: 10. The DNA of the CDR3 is TGTGCCAGTAGTGGACCGACAGGGCCGGACTACACCTTC. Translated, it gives CASSGPTGPDYTF.

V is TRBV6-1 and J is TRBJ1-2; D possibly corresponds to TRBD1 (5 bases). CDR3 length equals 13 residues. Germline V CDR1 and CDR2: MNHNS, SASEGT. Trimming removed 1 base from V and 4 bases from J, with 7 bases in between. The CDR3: CASSEGQTYGYTF. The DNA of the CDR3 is TGTGCCAGCAGTGAAGGACAGACCTATGGCTACACCTTC.

CDR3 nucleotides: TGTGCCAGCAGCCTATGGACAGGGGTCAATGAGCAGTTCTTC. It specifies CASSLWTGVNEQFF. This sequence joins TRBV7-9 and TRBJ2-1; TRBD1 agrees at 9 bases. The V gene's germline CDR1 is SEHNR and CDR2 FQNEAQ (reference sequence). This CDR3 contains 14 residues. Trimming cost V 5 bases and J 6 bases; bases outside gene matches: 5.

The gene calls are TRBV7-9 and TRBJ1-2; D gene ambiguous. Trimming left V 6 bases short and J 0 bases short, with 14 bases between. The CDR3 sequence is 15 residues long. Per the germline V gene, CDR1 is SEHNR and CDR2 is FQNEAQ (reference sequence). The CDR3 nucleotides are TGTGCCAGCAGTCCAGGCGGGGTTACTAACTATGGCTACACCTTC. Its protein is CASSPGGVTNYGYTF.

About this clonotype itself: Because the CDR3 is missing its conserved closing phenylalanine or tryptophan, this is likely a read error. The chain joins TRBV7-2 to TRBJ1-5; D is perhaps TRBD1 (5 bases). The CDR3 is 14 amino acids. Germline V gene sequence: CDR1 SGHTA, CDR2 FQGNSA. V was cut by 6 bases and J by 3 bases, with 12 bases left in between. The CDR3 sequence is CASRDAGYNQPQHS. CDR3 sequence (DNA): TGTGCCAGCAGAGACGCAGGGTACAATCAGCCCCAGCATTCT.

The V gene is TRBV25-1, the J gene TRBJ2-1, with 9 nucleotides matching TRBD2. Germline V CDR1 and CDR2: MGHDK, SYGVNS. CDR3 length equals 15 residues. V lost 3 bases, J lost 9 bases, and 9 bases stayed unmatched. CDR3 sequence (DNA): TGTGCCAGCAGTGATTGGGTAGCGGGAGTCGGTGAGCAGTTCTTC. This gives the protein CASSDWVAGVGEQFF.

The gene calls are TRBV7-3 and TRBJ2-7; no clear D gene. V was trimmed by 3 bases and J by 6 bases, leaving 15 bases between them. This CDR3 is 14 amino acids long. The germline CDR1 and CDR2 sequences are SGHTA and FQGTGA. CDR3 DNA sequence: TGTGCCAGCAGCTTGTCGACCCTCGTCGGCGAGCAGTACTTC. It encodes CASSLSTLVGEQYF.

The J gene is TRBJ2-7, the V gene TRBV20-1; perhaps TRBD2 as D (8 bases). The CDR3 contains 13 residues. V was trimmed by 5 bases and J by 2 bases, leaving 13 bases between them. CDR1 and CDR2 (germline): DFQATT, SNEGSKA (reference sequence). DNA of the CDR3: TGCAGTGCTCGGGAGGGGGCAACCTACGAGCAGTACTTC. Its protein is CSAREGATYEQYF.

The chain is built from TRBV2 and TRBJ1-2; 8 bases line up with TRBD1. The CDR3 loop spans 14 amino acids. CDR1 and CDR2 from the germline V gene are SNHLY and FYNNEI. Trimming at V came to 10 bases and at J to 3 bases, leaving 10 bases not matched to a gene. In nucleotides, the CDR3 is TGTGCCACCGGTACGGACAGGGCGGACTATGGCTACACCTTC. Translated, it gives CATGTDRADYGYTF.

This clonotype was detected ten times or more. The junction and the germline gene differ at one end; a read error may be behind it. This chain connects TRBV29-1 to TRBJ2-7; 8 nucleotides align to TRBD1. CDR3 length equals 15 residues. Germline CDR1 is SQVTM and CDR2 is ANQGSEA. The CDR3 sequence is CSVEEKGQGVYEQYF. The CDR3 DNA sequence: TGCAGCGTGGAAGAGAAAGGACAGGGAGTCTACGAGCAGTACTTC.

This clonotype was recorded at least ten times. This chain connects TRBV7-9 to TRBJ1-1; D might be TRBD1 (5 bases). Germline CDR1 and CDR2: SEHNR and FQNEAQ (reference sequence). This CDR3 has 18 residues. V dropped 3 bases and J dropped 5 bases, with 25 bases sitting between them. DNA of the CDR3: TGTGCCAGCAGCTTGGGCGGGGGAGCGGGTATGGTCTGGACTGAAGCTTTCTTT. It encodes CASSLGGGAGMVWTEAFF.

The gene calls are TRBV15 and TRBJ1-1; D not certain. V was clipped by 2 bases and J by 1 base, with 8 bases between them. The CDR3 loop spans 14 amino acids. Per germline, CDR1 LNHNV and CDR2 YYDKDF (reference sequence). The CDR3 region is CATSRRVQNTEAFF. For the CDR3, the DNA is TGTGCCACCAGCAGACGGGTCCAGAACACTGAAGCTTTCTTT.

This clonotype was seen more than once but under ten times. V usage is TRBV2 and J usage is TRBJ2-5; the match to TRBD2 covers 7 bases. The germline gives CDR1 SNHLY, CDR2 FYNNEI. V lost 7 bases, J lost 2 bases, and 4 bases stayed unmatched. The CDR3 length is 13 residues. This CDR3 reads CASTRERQETQYF. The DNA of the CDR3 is TGTGCCAGCACGCGGGAGAGGCAAGAGACCCAGTACTTC.